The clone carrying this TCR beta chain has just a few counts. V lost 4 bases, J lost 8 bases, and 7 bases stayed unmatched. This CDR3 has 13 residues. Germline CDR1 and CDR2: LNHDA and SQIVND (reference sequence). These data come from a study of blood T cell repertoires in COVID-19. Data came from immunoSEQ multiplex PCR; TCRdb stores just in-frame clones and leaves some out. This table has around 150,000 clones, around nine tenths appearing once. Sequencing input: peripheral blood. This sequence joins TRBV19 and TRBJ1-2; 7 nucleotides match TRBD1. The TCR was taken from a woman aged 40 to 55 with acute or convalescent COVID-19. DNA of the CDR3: TGTGCCAGTAGTACACGACAGGGTTGGGGCTACACCTTC. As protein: CASSTRQGWGYTF.